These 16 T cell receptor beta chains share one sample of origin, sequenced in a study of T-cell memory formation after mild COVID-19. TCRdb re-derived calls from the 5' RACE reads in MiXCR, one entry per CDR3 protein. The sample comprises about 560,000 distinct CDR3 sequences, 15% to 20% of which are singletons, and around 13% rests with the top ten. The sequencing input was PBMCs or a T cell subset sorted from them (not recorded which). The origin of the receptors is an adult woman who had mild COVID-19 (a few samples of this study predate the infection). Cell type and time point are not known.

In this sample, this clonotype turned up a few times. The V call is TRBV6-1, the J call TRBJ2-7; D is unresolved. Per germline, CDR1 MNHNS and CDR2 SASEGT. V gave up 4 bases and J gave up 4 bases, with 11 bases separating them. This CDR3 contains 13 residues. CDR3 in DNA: TGTGCCAGCAGTGCCCTATTTCCTTACGAGCAGTACTTC. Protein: CASSALFPYEQYF.

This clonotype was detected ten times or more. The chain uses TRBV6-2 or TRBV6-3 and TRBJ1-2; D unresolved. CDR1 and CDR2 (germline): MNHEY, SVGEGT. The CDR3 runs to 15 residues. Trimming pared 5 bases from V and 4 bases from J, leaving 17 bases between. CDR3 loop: CASSVSTDGGYGYTF. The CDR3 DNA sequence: TGTGCCAGCAGTGTATCAACGGACGGAGGCTATGGCTACACCTTC.

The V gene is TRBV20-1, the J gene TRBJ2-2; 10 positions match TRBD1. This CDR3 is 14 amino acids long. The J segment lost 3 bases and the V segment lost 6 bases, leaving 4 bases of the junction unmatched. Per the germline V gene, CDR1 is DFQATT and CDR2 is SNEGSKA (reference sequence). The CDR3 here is CSAPGQGDTGELFF. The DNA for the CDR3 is TGCAGTGCCCCAGGACAGGGGGACACCGGGGAGCTGTTTTTT.

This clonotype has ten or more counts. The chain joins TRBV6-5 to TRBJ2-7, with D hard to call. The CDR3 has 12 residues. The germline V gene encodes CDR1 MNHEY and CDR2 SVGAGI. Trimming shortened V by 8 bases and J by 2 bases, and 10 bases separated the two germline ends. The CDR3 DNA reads TGTGCCAGCTCCACCGGGCCCTACGAGCAGTACTTC. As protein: CASSTGPYEQYF.

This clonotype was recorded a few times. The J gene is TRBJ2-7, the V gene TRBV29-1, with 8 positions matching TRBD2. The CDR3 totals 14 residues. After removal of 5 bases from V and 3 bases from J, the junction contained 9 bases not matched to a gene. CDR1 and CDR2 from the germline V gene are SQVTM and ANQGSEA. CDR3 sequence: CSVLVGLAGYEQYF. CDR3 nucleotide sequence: TGCAGCGTTTTAGTAGGGCTAGCGGGCTACGAGCAGTACTTC.

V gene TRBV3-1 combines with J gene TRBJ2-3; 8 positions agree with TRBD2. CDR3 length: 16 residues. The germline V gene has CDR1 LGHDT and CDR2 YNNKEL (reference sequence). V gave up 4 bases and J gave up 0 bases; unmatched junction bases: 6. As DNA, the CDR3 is TGTGCCAGCAGCCTGATAGCGGGGAAAAGCACAGATACGCAGTATTTT. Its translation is CASSLIAGKSTDTQYF.

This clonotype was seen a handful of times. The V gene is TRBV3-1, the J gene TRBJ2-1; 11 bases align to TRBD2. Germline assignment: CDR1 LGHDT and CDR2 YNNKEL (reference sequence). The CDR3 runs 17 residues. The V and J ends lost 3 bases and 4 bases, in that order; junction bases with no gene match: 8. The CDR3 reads CASSHPVTSGIYNEQFF. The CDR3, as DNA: TGTGCCAGCAGCCATCCTGTGACTAGCGGGATTTACAATGAGCAGTTCTTC.

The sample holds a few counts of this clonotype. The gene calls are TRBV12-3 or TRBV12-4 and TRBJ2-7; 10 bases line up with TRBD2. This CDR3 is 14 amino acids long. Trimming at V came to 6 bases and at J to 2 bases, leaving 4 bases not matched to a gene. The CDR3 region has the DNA TGTGCCAGCAGGACCGGACTAGCGGCCTACGAGCAGTACTTC. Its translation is CASRTGLAAYEQYF.

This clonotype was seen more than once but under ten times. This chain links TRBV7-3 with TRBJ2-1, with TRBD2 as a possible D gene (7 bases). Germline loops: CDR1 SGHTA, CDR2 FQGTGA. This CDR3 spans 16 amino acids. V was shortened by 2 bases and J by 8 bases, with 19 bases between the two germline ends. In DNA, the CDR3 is TGTGCCAGCAGCTTAGACGGGGGGCCATCGATCCATGAGCAGTTCTTC. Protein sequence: CASSLDGGPSIHEQFF.

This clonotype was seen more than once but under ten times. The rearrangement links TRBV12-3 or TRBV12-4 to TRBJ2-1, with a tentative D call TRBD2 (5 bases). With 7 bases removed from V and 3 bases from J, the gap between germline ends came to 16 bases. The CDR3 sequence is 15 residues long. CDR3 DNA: TGTGCCAGCATCTCAGGCGCGGGCAACTACAATGAGCAGTTCTTC. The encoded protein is CASISGAGNYNEQFF.

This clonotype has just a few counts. The CDR3 region is CASSQPLGTSADTQYF. Written as DNA, the CDR3 is TGCGCCAGCAGCCAACCTTTGGGGACTAGCGCAGATACGCAGTATTTT. The gene calls are TRBV4-1 and TRBJ2-3, with 10 nucleotides matching TRBD2. Germline values: CDR1 MGHRA, CDR2 YSYEKL. CDR3 size: 16 residues. V lost 2 bases to trimming and J lost 4 bases; unmatched junction nucleotides: 6.

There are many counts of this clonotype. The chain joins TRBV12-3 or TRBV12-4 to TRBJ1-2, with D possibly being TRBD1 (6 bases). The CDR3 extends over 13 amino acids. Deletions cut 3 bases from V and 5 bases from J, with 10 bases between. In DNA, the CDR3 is TGTGCCAGCAGTTTCGGCAGGGGATATGGCTACACCTTC. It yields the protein CASSFGRGYGYTF.

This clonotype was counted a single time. CDR3 bases: TGTGCCACCAGTGATTTCGGGTTGGCAGACAGCACAGATACGCAGTATTTT. Its translation: CATSDFGLADSTDTQYF. The chain is built from TRBV24-1 and TRBJ2-3; D gene unclear. Trimming took 1 base from V and 0 from J, leaving 13 bases between them. The germline gives CDR1 KGHDR, CDR2 SFDVKD. The CDR3 totals 17 residues.

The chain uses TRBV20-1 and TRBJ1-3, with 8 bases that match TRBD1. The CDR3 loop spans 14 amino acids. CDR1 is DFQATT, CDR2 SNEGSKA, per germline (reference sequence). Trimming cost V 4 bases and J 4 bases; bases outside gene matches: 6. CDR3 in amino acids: CSATTGGSGNTIYF. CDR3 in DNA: TGCAGTGCTACCACAGGGGGTAGCGGAAACACCATATATTTT.

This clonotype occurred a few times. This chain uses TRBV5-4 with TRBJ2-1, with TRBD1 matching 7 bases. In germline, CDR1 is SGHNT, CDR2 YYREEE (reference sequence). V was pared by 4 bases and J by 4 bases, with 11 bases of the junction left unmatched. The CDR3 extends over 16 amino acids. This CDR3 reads CASSQKTGTEYNEQFF. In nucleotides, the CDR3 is TGTGCCAGCAGCCAAAAGACCGGGACAGAATACAATGAGCAGTTCTTC.

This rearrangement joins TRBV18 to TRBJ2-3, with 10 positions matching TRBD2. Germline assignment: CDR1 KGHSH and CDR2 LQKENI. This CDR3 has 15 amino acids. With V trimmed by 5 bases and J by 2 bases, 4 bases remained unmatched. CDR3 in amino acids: CASSATSGHTDTQYF. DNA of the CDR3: TGTGCCAGCTCAGCGACTAGCGGGCACACAGATACGCAGTATTTT. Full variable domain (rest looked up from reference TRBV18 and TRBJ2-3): NAGVMQNPRHLVRRRGQEARLRCSPMKGHSHVYWYRQLPEEGLKFMVYLQKENIIDESGMPKERFSAEFPKEGPSILRIQQVVRGDSAAYFCASSATSGHTDTQYFGPGTRLTVL.